These T cell receptor beta chains were read from a single sample in a study of CD8 T cells in ankylosing spondylitis. MiXCR was run by TCRdb on the 5' RACE reads, yielding one entry per CDR3 protein. The table includes approximately 42,000 distinct CDR3 sequences, over 3.5% detected once. Sequencing input: blood, either unsorted or a sorted T cell fraction (not recorded which). Receptors originate from a female donor with ankylosing spondylitis or in good health (not recorded which). Both conserved end residues are part of each CDR3. D genes are given only for firm matches. Clone sizes are given selectively: once, few, many, or a class where the clone is expanded.

>TRBV9|TRBD2|many|TRBJ2-3
TGTGCCAGCAGCGTAGGAACTAGCGGGAGCACAGATACGCAGTATTTT
CASSVGTSGSTDTQYF
>TRBV23-1|NA|NA|TRBJ2-1
TGCGTCTCCTGGCAACCGGGGGACCCAGACCCCAATGAGCAGTTCTTC
CVSWQPGDPDPNEQFF
>TRBV9|TRBD2|medium-sized|TRBJ2-3
TGTGCCAGCAGTAAAGAACTTCTAGCGGGGGAAGATACGCAGTATTTT
CASSKELLAGEDTQYF
>TRBV9|NA|many|TRBJ2-1
TGTGCCAGCAGCGTAGTGGGAGGGGGCTCCTACAATGAGCAGTTCTTC
CASSVVGGGSYNEQFF
>TRBV9|NA|many|TRBJ2-5
TGTGCCAGCAGCGTAGGAGTGATGGAGACCCAGTACTTC
CASSVGVMETQYF
>TRBV9|NA|many|TRBJ1-4
TGTGCCAGCAGCGTAAGGGGAACTAATGAAAAACTGTTTTTT
CASSVRGTNEKLFF
>TRBV9|TRBD1|many|TRBJ1-2
TGTGCCAGCAGCGTAGAGGAGGGACAGGGAAATGGCTACACCTTC
CASSVEEGQGNGYTF
>TRBV9|TRBD2|many|TRBJ2-1
TGTGCCAGCAGCGTAAGGAGCCGAGGGAGGGATGAGCAGTTCTTC
CASSVRSRGRDEQFF
>TRBV9|NA|many|TRBJ2-5
TGTGCCAGCAGCAGCCATCGCCAGTCAGAGACCCAGTACTTC
CASSSHRQSETQYF
>TRBV9|TRBD1|many|TRBJ1-4
TGTGCCAGCAGCAAGACGGACAGGTTTTTTGAAAAACTGTTTTTT
CASSKTDRFFEKLFF
>TRBV9|TRBD2|many|TRBJ2-7
TGTGCCAGCAGCGTGGGGACTAGCGGGGTTGAGCAGTACTTC
CASSVGTSGVEQYF
>TRBV9|NA|few|TRBJ2-7
TGTGCCAGCAGCGTCCATGGGGAGACCTCCTACGAGCAGTACTTC
CASSVHGETSYEQYF
>TRBV9|NA|many|TRBJ2-5
TGTGCCAGCAGCGTAGGCATTCAAGGACAAGAGACCCAGTACTTC
CASSVGIQGQETQYF
>TRBV9|NA|many|TRBJ2-1
TGTGCCAGCAGCGTCGGGGGGCACGGGCGTGACAATGAGCAGTTCTTC
CASSVGGHGRDNEQFF
>TRBV9|NA|medium-sized|TRBJ2-7
TGTGCCAGCAGCCGAAGCTGGAACTCCTACGAGCAGTACTTC
CASSRSWNSYEQYF
>TRBV9|NA|many|TRBJ2-6
TGTGCCAGCAGCGCACATCCTTCTGGGGCCAACGTCCTGACTTTC
CASSAHPSGANVLTF
>TRBV9|NA|many|TRBJ2-1
TGTGCCGGCGCCCCAGGACTCTCCTACAATGAGCAGTTCTTC
CAGAPGLSYNEQFF
>TRBV9|NA|many|TRBJ2-3
TGTGCCAGCAACGGTGGCTCGGGCACAGATACGCAGTATTTT
CASNGGSGTDTQYF
>TRBV9|NA|many|TRBJ1-1
TGTGCCAGCAGCGAATCGGCAGGGATGAACACTGAAGCTTTCTTT
CASSESAGMNTEAFF
>TRBV9|TRBD1|many|TRBJ2-7
TGTGCCAGCAGCGTCGGGACAGGGGATCTCTACGAGCAGTACTTC
CASSVGTGDLYEQYF
>TRBV9|NA|many|TRBJ2-3
TGTGCCAGCAGCACGGGACTTCCTCCGGATACGCAGTATTTT
CASSTGLPPDTQYF
>TRBV9|NA|NA|TRBJ2-3
TGTGCCAGCAGCGCCTCAGGGTTCGGCACAGATACGCAGTATTTT
CASSASGFGTDTQYF
>TRBV9|NA|NA|TRBJ2-7
TGTGCCAGCAGCGTAGCCCCCTCACAGGCAGCCTACGAGCAGTACTTC
CASSVAPSQAAYEQYF
>TRBV9|TRBD1|many|TRBJ1-1
TGTGCCAGCAGCGAACGGGACAGGGGGACGGGGGCTGAAGCTTTCTTT
CASSERDRGTGAEAFF
>TRBV9|NA|many|TRBJ1-1
TGTGCCAGCAGCGTAGCGAACAGCATGAACACTGAAGCTTTCTTT
CASSVANSMNTEAFF
>TRBV9|NA|many|TRBJ2-5
TGTGCCAGCAGCGTAGAGCAGTGGGAGACCCAGTACTTC
CASSVEQWETQYF
>TRBV9|NA|many|TRBJ2-2
TGTGCCAGCAGCGACCGGGCTCAAAACACCGGGGAGCTGTTTTTT
CASSDRAQNTGELFF
>TRBV9|NA|many|TRBJ2-3
TGTGCCAGCAGCGTAGCGGCCGCCGGTGAGGATACGCAGTATTTT
CASSVAAAGEDTQYF
>TRBV9|TRBD1|many|TRBJ2-3
TGTGCCAGCACCCCAAGGTTGCAGGGGGCGCAAGGTACGCAGTATTTT
CASTPRLQGAQGTQYF
>TRBV9|TRBD2|many|TRBJ2-3
TGTGCCAGCAGCGTAGGTAGCGGGACATCGGCGGTTACGCAGTATTTT
CASSVGSGTSAVTQYF
>TRBV9|NA|many|TRBJ1-3
TGTGCCAGCAGCGTAGTTCCGGGGGTTGACTCTGGAAACACCATATATTTT
CASSVVPGVDSGNTIYF
>TRBV9|NA|many|TRBJ2-3
TGTGCCAGCAGCGTAGAGGGGCGGAACACAGATACGCAGTATTTT
CASSVEGRNTDTQYF
>TRBV9|NA|many|TRBJ2-5
TGTGCCAGCAGCCCGGGTGGAGGACAAGAGACCCAGTACTTC
CASSPGGGQETQYF
>TRBV9|NA|many|TRBJ2-3
TGTGCCAGCAGCGTATCTGGACAGAGCACAGATACGCAGTATTTT
CASSVSGQSTDTQYF
>TRBV9|NA|many|TRBJ1-2
TGTGCCAGCAGCGTAGAGGGGTCTTTCTATGGCTACACCTTC
CASSVEGSFYGYTF
>TRBV9|TRBD2|many|TRBJ2-3
TGTGCCAGCAGCCCCGTTAGCGGGGGCACAGATACGCAGTATTTT
CASSPVSGGTDTQYF
>TRBV9|NA|many|TRBJ2-3
TGTGCCAGCAGCTCCGCCGATACGCAGTATTTT
CASSSADTQYF
>TRBV9|NA|many|TRBJ1-1
TGTGCCAGCAGCGTAGGGCGGGGGGCGCCCGGCACTGAAGCTTTCTTT
CASSVGRGAPGTEAFF
>TRBV9|NA|many|TRBJ2-6
TGTGCCAGCAGCGATGACTCTGGGGCCAACGTCCTGACTTTC
CASSDDSGANVLTF
>TRBV9|NA|many|TRBJ2-2
TGTGCCAGCAGCGCAGGGGTCCCCGGGGAGCTGTTTTTT
CASSAGVPGELFF
>TRBV9|TRBD1|many|TRBJ1-3
TGTGCCAGCAGCGTAGTAGGGGGCATCTCTGGAAACACCATATATTTT
CASSVVGGISGNTIYF
>TRBV9|NA|many|TRBJ2-3
TGTGCCAGCAGCGTAGAGGTCCTTAGGGCCACAGATACGCAGTATTTT
CASSVEVLRATDTQYF
>TRBV9|NA|many|TRBJ2-1
TGTGCCAGCAGCGTAGGTTGGCAGGTCTATAACAATGAGCAGTTCTTC
CASSVGWQVYNNEQFF
>TRBV9|NA|many|TRBJ2-2
TGTGCCAGCAGCGTTTTCGGGGACACCGGGGAGCTGTTTTTT
CASSVFGDTGELFF
>TRBV9|NA|many|TRBJ1-1
TGTGCCAGCAGCGTATCATTGGGAAGCACTGAAGCTTTCTTT
CASSVSLGSTEAFF
>TRBV9|NA|many|TRBJ1-3
TGTGCCAGCACGGGGGCTTCTGGAAACACCATATATTTT
CASTGASGNTIYF
>TRBV9|TRBD1|many|TRBJ2-1
TGTGCCAGCAACCCAAGGACAGGACCCAACAATGAGCAGTTCTTC
CASNPRTGPNNEQFF
>TRBV9|NA|many|TRBJ1-1
TGTGCCAGCAGCGTAGGCGGGGCGAACACTGAAGCTTTCTTT
CASSVGGANTEAFF
>TRBV9|NA|many|TRBJ1-1
TGTGCCAGCAGCCCGACGGACTTTGTCAGTAACACTGAAGCTTTCTTT
CASSPTDFVSNTEAFF
>TRBV9|NA|many|TRBJ1-2
TGTGCCAGCAGCGTAGCGAGGCAGGGAGGCTATGGCTACACCTTC
CASSVARQGGYGYTF